These 19 T cell receptor beta chains came from one sample sequenced in a study of shared clonotypes between healthy human individuals. Libraries were prepared by immunoSEQ multiplex PCR; TCRdb keeps only in-frame clonotypes and omits some of them. The sample includes roughly 1 million clones, 60% to 80% of them seen just once. The sample consisted of memory CD4+ T cells sorted from blood. Described subset: CD45RA-negative fraction. The origin of the receptors is a man aged 18 to 35 in good health.

This clone was recorded a few times. The rearrangement uses TRBV10-3 and TRBJ2-2; no reliable D call. V was pared by 11 bases and J by 7 bases, with 17 bases between. This CDR3 is 13 amino acids long. CDR1 is ENHRY and CDR2 is SYGVKD in the germline V gene. As DNA, the CDR3 is TGTGCCTTATCCCCCGCGATGGGCGGGGAGCTGTTTTTT. Its protein product is CALSPAMGGELFF.

Note on this clone: Other DNA sequences in the same sample also yield this CDR3. This sequence joins TRBV6-1 and TRBJ2-1; D remains ambiguous. The CDR3 length is 11 residues. Germline-derived CDR1 and CDR2 are MNHNS and SASEGT. V was pared by 1 base and J by 6 bases, with 1 base between. In DNA form, the CDR3 reads TGTGCCAGCAGTGAAGTCAATGAGCAGTTCTTC. Protein: CASSEVNEQFF.

This chain connects TRBV7-6 to TRBJ2-7, with D unresolved. The CDR3 runs to 12 residues. Trimming took off 2 bases at V and 4 bases at J, with 6 bases between the two ends. Per germline, CDR1 SGHVS and CDR2 FNYEAQ. The CDR3 reads CASSLNAYEQYF. In DNA, the CDR3 is TGTGCCAGCAGCTTAAACGCTTACGAGCAGTACTTC.

With respect to this clone: The same CDR3 is also encoded by other DNA sequences in this sample. The V gene is TRBV28, the J gene TRBJ1-3, with 10 bases lining up with TRBD1. In germline, CDR1 is MDHEN, CDR2 SYDVKM. The ends lost 6 bases at V and 1 base at J; junction bases unmatched: 6. The length of the CDR3 is 16 residues. As DNA, the CDR3 is TGTGCCAGCAGCCCTGGGGACAGGGGATCTGGAAACACCATATATTTT. It is translated as CASSPGDRGSGNTIYF.

This sequence joins TRBV10-3 and TRBJ2-2; 7 bases agree with TRBD1. J was trimmed by 1 base and V by 2 bases; bases with no gene match: 1. The CDR3 totals 15 residues. CDR1 ENHRY and CDR2 SYGVKD come from the germline V gene. As DNA, the CDR3 is TGTGCCATCAGTGAGGGACAGGAGAACACCGGGGAGCTGTTTTTT. Protein: CAISEGQENTGELFF.

The rearrangement joins TRBV6-6 to TRBJ1-2; D uncertain. Per the germline V gene, CDR1 is MNHNY and CDR2 is SVGAGI (reference sequence). The CDR3 contains 12 residues. Trimming took 5 bases from V and 2 from J, leaving 6 bases between them. CDR3 protein: CASSGENYGYTF. CDR3 sequence (DNA): TGTGCCAGCAGTGGGGAGAACTATGGCTACACCTTC.

The chain has TRBV11-3 and TRBJ2-3, with TRBD2 matching over 10 bases. Germline V lookup: CDR1 SGHNT, CDR2 YENEEA. V trimming: 3 bases; J trimming: 4 bases; junction bases outside the gene matches: 10. The CDR3 has 17 residues. The CDR3 DNA reads as TGTGCCAGCAGCTTTTCCCGAGCGGGGGGGCCGTCAGATACGCAGTATTTT. Its protein is CASSFSRAGGPSDTQYF.

Notes on this clone: This sample includes further DNA sequences coding for the same CDR3. This chain uses TRBV6-5 with TRBJ1-5; 7 bases fit TRBD1. J gave up 6 bases and V 6 bases, and 2 bases lay outside the gene matches. Germline CDR1 is MNHEY and CDR2 is SVGAGI. This CDR3 is built from 12 residues. The CDR3 loop is CASRQGSQPQHF. In DNA, the CDR3 is TGTGCCAGCAGACAGGGGAGTCAGCCCCAGCATTTT.

This clone was picked up a small number of times. The chain has TRBV28 and TRBJ2-4, with D perhaps being TRBD1 or TRBD2 (5 bases each). The CDR3 loop spans 16 amino acids. CDR1 is MDHEN, CDR2 SYDVKM, per germline. The V and J ends lost 6 bases and 3 bases respectively, with 18 bases between them. This CDR3 reads CASSPIPGAGKNIQYF. For the CDR3, the DNA is TGTGCCAGCAGCCCCATTCCCGGGGCGGGCAAAAACATTCAGTACTTC.

This chain links TRBV18 with TRBJ2-5; a possible D gene is TRBD1 (6 bases). The V and J ends lost 3 bases and 4 bases respectively, with 12 bases between them. CDR3 size: 14 residues. CDR1 is KGHSH and CDR2 is LQKENI in the germline V gene. CDR3 in amino acids: CASSPGSTGETQYF. The CDR3 DNA reads as TGTGCCAGCTCACCGGGCTCGACAGGAGAGACCCAGTACTTC.

The rearrangement links TRBV2 to TRBJ2-2, with no clear D. CDR1 is SNHLY, CDR2 FYNNEI, per germline. The CDR3 contains 13 residues. V gave up 3 bases and J gave up 5 bases, with 7 bases separating them. CDR3 coding DNA: TGTGCCAGCAGTGACGGCTGGACCGGGGAGCTGTTTTTT. Translating gives CASSDGWTGELFF.

The chain couples TRBV15 to TRBJ2-6; the match to TRBD2 covers 7 bases. The CDR3 extends over 18 amino acids. Per germline, CDR1 LNHNV and CDR2 YYDKDF (reference sequence). Losses at the gene ends were 0 bases for V and 2 bases for J; bases not matched to a gene: 7. The CDR3 sequence: CATSRDSREGPGANVLTF. CDR3 DNA: TGTGCCACCAGCAGAGATTCCAGGGAGGGCCCTGGGGCCAACGTCCTGACTTTC. Supplemented by reference TRBV15 and TRBJ2-6, the full variable domain reads DAMVIQNPRYQVTQFGKPVTLSCSQTLNHNVMYWYQQKSSQAPKLLFHYYDKDFNNEADTPDNFQSRRPNTSFCFLDIRSPGLGDTAMYLCATSRDSREGPGANVLTFGAGSRLTVL.

This clone was counted between two and nine times. The chain couples TRBV14 to TRBJ1-1; the D is unclear. Germline CDR1 reads SGHDN; CDR2 reads FVKESK. V was trimmed by 4 bases and J by 1 base, leaving 7 bases between them. The CDR3 covers 13 residues. Written as DNA, the CDR3 is TGTGCCAGCAGCCCAAAACGGAACACTGAAGCTTTCTTT. This gives the protein CASSPKRNTEAFF.

CDR3 region: CASSSASGNQGDEKLFF. The CDR3 DNA sequence: TGTGCCAGCAGTTCGGCGTCGGGCAACCAGGGGGATGAAAAACTGTTTTTT. The V gene is TRBV28, the J gene TRBJ1-4, with TRBD1 matching over 7 bases. Germline V CDR1 and CDR2: MDHEN, SYDVKM. With 4 bases clipped from V and 6 bases from J, the junction kept 14 bases outside the gene matches. The CDR3 covers 17 residues.

This clone was observed a few times. This chain connects TRBV4-1 to TRBJ2-7; possibly TRBD1 or TRBD2 for D (6 bases each). V lost 4 bases, J lost 6 bases, and 22 bases lay in between. CDR1 MGHRA and CDR2 YSYEKL come from the germline V gene. This CDR3 comprises 16 residues. The CDR3 DNA sequence: TGCGCCAGCAGCCTAAGAGGGGGGCAAATGTTGAGCGAGCAGTACTTC. Amino acids: CASSLRGGQMLSEQYF.

The chain combines TRBV7-9 with TRBJ2-1, with 13 bases aligning to TRBD2. Germline V CDR1 and CDR2: SEHNR, FQNEAQ (reference sequence). Trimming took 5 bases from V and 8 from J; bases not matched to a gene: 12. The CDR3 extends over 17 amino acids. CDR3 amino acids: CASSTRRTSGSAYEQFF. Written as DNA, the CDR3 is TGTGCCAGCAGCACCCGCCGGACTAGCGGGAGCGCGTATGAGCAGTTCTTC.

The V and J genes are TRBV19 and TRBJ2-2, with D perhaps matching TRBD2 (5 bases). This CDR3 has 16 residues. CDR1 and CDR2 from the germline V gene are LNHDA and SQIVND (reference sequence). V lost 3 bases and J lost 5, with 16 bases in between. The DNA for the CDR3 is TGTGCCAGTAGTATTTTGTCTCCTTCGGGGACCGGGGAGCTGTTTTTT. It yields the protein CASSILSPSGTGELFF.

This rearrangement joins TRBV7-3 to TRBJ1-5; no definite D call. Germline CDR1 is SGHTA and CDR2 is FQGTGA. This CDR3 spans 13 amino acids. With 0 bases removed from V and 6 bases from J, the gap between germline ends came to 6 bases. The CDR3 DNA follows: TGTGCCAGCAGCTTAACATCGGCTCAGCCCCAGCATTTT. Translation gives CASSLTSAQPQHF.

V gene TRBV7-6 combines with J gene TRBJ2-3, with 8 nucleotides matching TRBD2. The CDR3 sequence is 19 residues long. CDR1 and CDR2 from the germline V gene are SGHVS and FNYEAQ. V lost 1 base to trimming and J lost 3 bases; unmatched junction nucleotides: 15. Here the CDR3 reads CASSLEVPDGGGRTDTQYF. For the CDR3, the DNA is TGTGCCAGCAGCTTAGAAGTTCCTGACGGGGGGGGAAGAACAGATACGCAGTATTTT.